What follows are 14 T cell receptor beta chains derived from one specimen sequenced in a study of Ad26.COV2.S vaccination and SARS-CoV-2 variants. TCRdb keeps only in-frame clones here, not all; method: immunoSEQ multiplex PCR. The sample has hundreds of thousands of clones; roughly 90% are singletons. Treatment of the sample: roughly 19 received Ad26.COV2.S at low or high dose, single or two shots; roughly five received placebo; per-sample allocation not given. Samples analyzed were those drawn on day 63 after the first vaccine or placebo injection. The sequences come from peripheral blood, collected in a trial of Ad26.COV2.S vaccine versus placebo. The receptors here all came from a person between 18 and 65 years old who received the Ad26.COV2.S COVID-19 vaccine or a placebo.

The chain employs TRBV6-5 and TRBJ1-4, with 7 bases matching TRBD1. Germline loops: CDR1 MNHEY, CDR2 SVGAGI. The V segment lost 0 bases and the J segment 5 bases; nucleotides outside the gene matches: 6. The length of the CDR3 is 16 residues. CDR3 DNA: TGTGCCAGCAGTTACTCCCGCCAGGGGGGGAATGAAAAACTGTTTTTT. The encoded protein is CASSYSRQGGNEKLFF.

This rearrangement joins TRBV27 to TRBJ2-2; TRBD1 agrees at 8 bases. This CDR3 region has 14 residues. Trimming at V came to 5 bases and at J to 7 bases, leaving 6 bases not matched to a gene. The germline V gene encodes CDR1 MNHEY and CDR2 SMNVEV (reference sequence). CDR3 sequence reads: CASSPRTGLGELFF. Here the CDR3 DNA reads TGTGCCAGCAGTCCAAGGACAGGGCTCGGGGAGCTGTTTTTT.

The chain uses TRBV4-1 and TRBJ2-3, with 11 bases aligning to TRBD2. Germline CDR1 is MGHRA and CDR2 is YSYEKL. CDR3 length: 18 residues. Trimming cost V 0 bases and J 10 bases; bases outside gene matches: 15. CDR3 residues: CASSQESLAGGATIAQYF. The CDR3 nucleotides are TGCGCCAGCAGCCAAGAATCCCTAGCGGGGGGCGCCACTATTGCGCAGTATTTT.

The V gene is TRBV9, the J gene TRBJ2-3; TRBD1 aligns across 7 bases. The germline V gene encodes CDR1 SGDLS and CDR2 YYNGEE. The CDR3 loop spans 19 amino acids. The trim removed 3 bases at V and 1 base at J, leaving 17 bases unmatched. CDR3 region: CASSAEGRQGRFRTDTQYF. Written as DNA, the CDR3 is TGTGCCAGCAGCGCCGAAGGGAGACAGGGCCGATTCCGCACAGATACGCAGTATTTT.

The V and J genes are TRBV5-5 and TRBJ1-4; the D gene is possibly TRBD1 (5 bases). V lost 4 bases, J lost 5 bases, and 15 bases lay in between. CDR3 length: 15 amino acids. Germline CDR1 SGHKS, CDR2 YYEKEE (reference sequence). In nucleotides, the CDR3 is TGTGCCAGCAGCACGTCAGGGACGGTGAATGAAAAACTGTTTTTT. This encodes CASSTSGTVNEKLFF.

V usage is TRBV18 and J usage is TRBJ2-6, with D possibly matching TRBD2 (6 bases). V lost 3 bases to trimming and J lost 0 bases, with 15 bases between them. This CDR3 comprises 18 residues. Germline V gives CDR1 KGHSH, CDR2 LQKENI. The CDR3 DNA is TGTGCCAGCTCACCTACGGAAGGGAGGAGCTCTGGGGCCAACGTCCTGACTTTC. This translates into CASSPTEGRSSGANVLTF.

The chain joins TRBV7-2 to TRBJ2-4, with D perhaps TRBD1 or TRBD2 (5 bases each). V was cut by 3 bases and J by 2 bases, with 14 bases left in between. Germline CDR1 is SGHTA and CDR2 is FQGNSA. The CDR3 is 16 amino acids. The CDR3 bases are TGTGCCAGCAGCTTTACCGGGGCCGGGTCCAAAAACATTCAGTACTTC. This encodes CASSFTGAGSKNIQYF.

V and J are TRBV30 and TRBJ1-5; 9 bases are a match to TRBD1. With 0 bases clipped from V and 2 bases from J, the junction kept 5 bases outside the gene matches. This CDR3 spans 16 amino acids. Germline CDR1 GTSNPN, CDR2 SVGIG (reference sequence). CDR3 residues: CAWSVQGAVGNQPQHF. CDR3 coding DNA: TGTGCCTGGAGTGTACAGGGGGCGGTGGGCAATCAGCCCCAGCATTTT.

The rearrangement uses TRBV28 and TRBJ2-7, with D possibly matching TRBD2 (7 bases). CDR1 is MDHEN and CDR2 is SYDVKM in the germline V gene. This CDR3 has 15 amino acids. Trimming cost V 5 bases and J 0 bases, with 14 bases left between them. The CDR3 loop reads CASSPGGTSSYEQYF. The CDR3 DNA is TGTGCCAGCAGTCCGGGGGGCACCAGCTCCTACGAGCAGTACTTC. The whole variable domain, remainder taken from reference TRBV28 and TRBJ2-7, is DVKVTQSSRYLVKRTGEKVFLECVQDMDHENMFWYRQDPGLGLRLIYFSYDVKMKEKGDIPEGYSVSREKKERFSLILESASTNQTSMYLCASSPGGTSSYEQYFGPGTRLTVT.

The chain links TRBV2 to TRBJ1-6, with D possibly matching TRBD1 (5 bases). Germline V gene sequence: CDR1 SNHLY, CDR2 FYNNEI. The CDR3 length is 16 residues. V shed 5 bases and J shed 5 bases, with 16 bases lying between them. CDR3 loop: CASSSQGSENNSPLHF. As DNA, the CDR3 is TGTGCCAGCAGTTCCCAGGGTAGTGAGAATAATTCACCCCTCCACTTT.

This rearrangement joins TRBV19 to TRBJ1-2; TRBD1 aligns across 8 bases. With V trimmed by 6 bases and J by 5 bases, 8 bases remained unmatched. The CDR3 runs to 14 residues. Germline values: CDR1 LNHDA, CDR2 SQIVND (reference sequence). The CDR3 bases are TGTGCCAGTAGGGCACAGGGGGAGGGTTATGGCTACACCTTC. Translation gives CASRAQGEGYGYTF.

This chain connects TRBV3-1 (or the pseudogene TRBV3-2) to TRBJ2-2, with 8 bases that match TRBD2. V lost 7 bases, J lost 6 bases, and 13 bases stayed unmatched. The CDR3 covers 16 residues. CDR1 and CDR2 from the germline V gene are LGHDT and YNNKEL (reference sequence). CDR3 protein: CASTRLRTGGAGELFF. The CDR3 coding sequence is TGTGCCAGCACCCGCCTCAGGACCGGGGGGGCCGGGGAGCTGTTTTTT.

V gene TRBV28 combines with J gene TRBJ1-2; 8 bases fit TRBD1. The ends lost 5 bases at V and 4 bases at J; junction bases unmatched: 6. Germline V gene sequence: CDR1 MDHEN, CDR2 SYDVKM. The CDR3 length is 14 residues. The CDR3 bases are TGTGCCAGCAGTATCGACAGGGGTATCTATGGCTACACCTTC. As protein: CASSIDRGIYGYTF.

The chain uses TRBV11-2 and TRBJ1-6; D call uncertain. V dropped 0 bases and J dropped 3 bases, with 12 bases sitting between them. The CDR3 is 17 amino acids. Germline CDR1 SGHAT, CDR2 FQNNGV. The CDR3 DNA sequence: TGTGCCAGCAGCTTAGATCTTGCAGGCGACTATAATTCACCCCTCCACTTT. Its protein is CASSLDLAGDYNSPLHF.